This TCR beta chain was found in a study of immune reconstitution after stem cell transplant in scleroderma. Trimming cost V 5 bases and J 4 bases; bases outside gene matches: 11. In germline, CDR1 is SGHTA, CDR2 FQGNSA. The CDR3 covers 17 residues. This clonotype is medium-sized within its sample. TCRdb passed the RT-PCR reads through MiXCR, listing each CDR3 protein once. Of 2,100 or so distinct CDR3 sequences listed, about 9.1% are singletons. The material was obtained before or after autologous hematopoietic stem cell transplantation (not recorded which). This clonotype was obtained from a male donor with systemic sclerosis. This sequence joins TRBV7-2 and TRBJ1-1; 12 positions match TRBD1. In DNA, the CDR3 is TGTGCCAGCAGCCCGGGACAGGGGGCCTCCAGATCCACTGAAGCTTTCTTT. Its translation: CASSPGQGASRSTEAFF.